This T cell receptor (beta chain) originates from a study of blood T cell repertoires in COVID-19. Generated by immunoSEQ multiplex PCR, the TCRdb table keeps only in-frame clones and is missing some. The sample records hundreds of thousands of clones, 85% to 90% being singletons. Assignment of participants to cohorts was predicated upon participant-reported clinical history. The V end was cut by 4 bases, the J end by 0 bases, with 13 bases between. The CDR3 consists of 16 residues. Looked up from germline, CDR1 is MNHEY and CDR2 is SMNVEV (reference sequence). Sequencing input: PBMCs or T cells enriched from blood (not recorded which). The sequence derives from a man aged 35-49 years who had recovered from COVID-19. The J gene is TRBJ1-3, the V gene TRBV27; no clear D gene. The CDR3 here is CASSSNLRSSGNTIYF. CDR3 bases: TGTGCCAGCAGTTCAAACCTCCGGAGCTCTGGAAACACCATATATTTT.